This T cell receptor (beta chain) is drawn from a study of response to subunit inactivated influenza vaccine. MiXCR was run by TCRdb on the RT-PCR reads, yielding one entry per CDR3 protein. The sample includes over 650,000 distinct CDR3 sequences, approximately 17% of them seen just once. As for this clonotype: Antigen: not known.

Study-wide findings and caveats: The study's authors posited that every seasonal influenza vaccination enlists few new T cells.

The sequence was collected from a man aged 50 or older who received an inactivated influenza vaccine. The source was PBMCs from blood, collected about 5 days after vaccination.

The CDR3 region has the DNA TGTGCCAGCAGCTTAGCTGGACATATGACCGGGGAGCTGTTTTTT. Encoded protein: CASSLAGHMTGELFF. J is TRBJ2-2 and V is TRBV7-9; the D gene is possibly TRBD1 (5 bases). With 0 bases removed from V and 5 bases from J, the gap between germline ends came to 10 bases. Germline-derived CDR1 and CDR2 are SEHNR and FQNEAQ (reference sequence). The length of the CDR3 is 15 residues.